This passage covers 8 T cell receptor beta chains from one sample sequenced in a study of molecular identifiers for immune sequencing clone quantification. MiXCR, run by TCRdb on the PCR reads, gives a single entry per CDR3 protein. This table has hundreds of thousands of distinct CDR3 sequences, around 25% appearing once. The specimen was naive CD8+ T cells from blood, with Jurkat cell RNA spiked in. The subset here: FACS-sorted CD8+CD4-CCR7+CD45RA+ naive T cells. All receptors derive from a human donor in good health. Some libraries in this study had Jurkat cell RNA spiked in.

The CDR3 nucleotides are TGTGCCAGCAGTTTGAAGGGGACGCACGAGCAGTACTTC. Protein product: CASSLKGTHEQYF. The V gene is TRBV12-3 or TRBV12-4, the J gene TRBJ2-7; D may be TRBD1 or TRBD2 (5 bases each). The germline V and J ends were trimmed by 3 bases and 5 bases, with 11 bases remaining between them. This CDR3 is 13 amino acids long.

This clonotype was detected ten times or more. This chain joins TRBV6-2 or TRBV6-3 and TRBJ2-7; no firm D call. The CDR3 spans 10 residues. Per the germline V gene, CDR1 is MNHEY and CDR2 is SVGEGT. V was trimmed by 1 base and J by 5 bases, leaving 0 bases between them. The CDR3 is CASSYYEQYF. As DNA, the CDR3 is TGTGCCAGCAGTTACTACGAGCAGTACTTC.

In this sample, this clonotype turned up a few times. The chain uses TRBV7-2 and TRBJ2-5; 7 bases agree with TRBD2. CDR1 is SGHTA, CDR2 FQGNSA, per germline. Unmatched junction bases numbered 17, after V lost 6 bases and J lost 7 bases. There are 16 residues in the CDR3. The CDR3 protein is CASSPPSGPEMWTQYF. CDR3 nucleotides: TGTGCCAGCAGTCCCCCTAGCGGACCCGAAATGTGGACCCAGTACTTC.

This clonotype was recorded many times. The V call is TRBV30, the J call TRBJ1-1; no reliable D call. Trimming took off 2 bases at V and 4 bases at J, with 14 bases between the two ends. The CDR3 runs 14 residues. The germline CDR1 and CDR2 sequences are GTSNPN and SVGIG (reference sequence). CDR3 sequence: CAWSPVIRPTEAFF. CDR3 DNA sequence: TGTGCCTGGAGTCCAGTGATTAGACCCACTGAAGCTTTCTTT.

This clonotype has just one count. The chain has TRBV7-6 and TRBJ2-1; D possibly corresponds to TRBD2 (5 bases). V was shortened by 6 bases and J by 3 bases, with 15 bases between the two germline ends. Per the germline V gene, CDR1 is SGHVS and CDR2 is FNYEAQ. This CDR3 is 15 amino acids long. CDR3 loop: CASSPEGSLYNEQFF. DNA for the CDR3: TGTGCCAGCAGTCCCGAGGGAAGTCTCTACAATGAGCAGTTCTTC.

This clonotype has only a few counts. The genes are TRBV5-4 and TRBJ2-5, with a tentative D call TRBD2 (5 bases). Germline V gene data show CDR1 as SGHNT and CDR2 as YYREEE (reference sequence). The CDR3 is 13 amino acids. With 2 bases removed from V and 3 bases from J, the gap between germline ends came to 8 bases. CDR3 region: CASSLRAEETQYF. DNA of the CDR3: TGTGCCAGCAGCTTAAGAGCGGAAGAGACCCAGTACTTC.

V is TRBV23-1 and J is TRBJ2-6; 9 bases align to TRBD1. TRBV23-1 is labeled an ORF, and its function is uncertain. The length of the CDR3 is 20 residues. J was trimmed by 0 bases and V by 2 bases; bases with no gene match: 11. CDR3 amino acids: CASSQLRRRTGDSGANVLTF. As DNA, the CDR3 is TGCGCCAGCAGTCAACTCAGGAGAAGGACAGGGGACTCTGGGGCCAACGTCCTGACTTTC.

There are many counts of this clonotype. V usage is TRBV2 and J usage is TRBJ1-1; D is unresolved. V shed 1 base and J shed 7 bases, with 7 bases lying between them. The germline CDR1 and CDR2 sequences are SNHLY and FYNNEI. CDR3 length: 12 residues. The CDR3 nucleotides read TGTGCCAGCAGTGAAGGACGGATTGAAGCTTTCTTT. Encoded protein: CASSEGRIEAFF.